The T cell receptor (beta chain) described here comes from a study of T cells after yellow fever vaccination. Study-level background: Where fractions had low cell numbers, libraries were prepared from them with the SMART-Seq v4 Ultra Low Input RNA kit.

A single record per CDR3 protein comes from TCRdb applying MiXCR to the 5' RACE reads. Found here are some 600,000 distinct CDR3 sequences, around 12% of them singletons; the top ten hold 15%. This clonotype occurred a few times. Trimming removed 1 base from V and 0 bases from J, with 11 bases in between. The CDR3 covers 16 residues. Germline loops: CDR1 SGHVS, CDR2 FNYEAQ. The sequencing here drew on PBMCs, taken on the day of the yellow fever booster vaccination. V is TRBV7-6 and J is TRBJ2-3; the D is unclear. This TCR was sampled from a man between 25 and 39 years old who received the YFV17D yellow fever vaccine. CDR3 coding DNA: TGTGCCAGCAGCTTAGTAGGGCGGCCTAGCACAGATACGCAGTATTTT. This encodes CASSLVGRPSTDTQYF.